The 23 T cell receptor beta chains below come from one sample, sequenced in a study of CD8 T cells in ankylosing spondylitis (dated by TCRdb to 2016 to 2017). The library relied on 5' RACE. For sequencing, an Illumina HiSeq 2500 was employed. TCRdb reworked the public reads: Q25 trimming with fastp, MiXCR clone assembly, productive beta chains retained. Merged by CDR3 protein, the rows form single entries marked with the most common genes and DNA. The sample records a few hundred thousand distinct CDR3 sequences, about 10% of which are singletons. The biggest ten clones account for 21% of the sample. The sample taken for sequencing was blood, either unsorted or a sorted T cell fraction (not recorded which). The receptor set was obtained from a male donor with ankylosing spondylitis or in good health (not recorded which).

This clonotype was counted ten times or more. J is TRBJ2-1 and V is TRBV5-1; D is unresolved. CDR3 length equals 13 residues. In germline, CDR1 is SGHRS, CDR2 YFSETQ. The V end was cut by 4 bases, the J end by 15 bases, with 20 bases between. CDR3 amino acids: CASSQTSGRAPFF. In DNA, the CDR3 is TGCGCCAGCAGCCAAACGTCGGGTCGTGCCCCGTTCTTC.

This clonotype was picked up many times. V is TRBV5-1 and J is TRBJ2-3; D unresolved. CDR1 is SGHRS, CDR2 YFSETQ, per germline. Trimming shortened V by 0 bases and J by 3 bases, and 14 bases separated the two germline ends. This CDR3 is 16 amino acids long. DNA of the CDR3: TGCGCCAGCAGCTTGGAGGCGGTATTGGGTACAGATACGCAGTATTTT. Residues: CASSLEAVLGTDTQYF.

This clonotype was counted ten times or more. The V and J genes are TRBV5-1 and TRBJ2-2, with a tentative D call TRBD2 (6 bases). There are 14 residues in the CDR3. Germline-derived CDR1 and CDR2 are SGHRS and YFSETQ. V lost 4 bases and J lost 4, with 11 bases in between. The CDR3 nucleotides read TGCGCCAGCAGCCCGGAGGGATTCACCGGGGAGCTGTTTTTT. Its translation: CASSPEGFTGELFF.

The chain is built from TRBV15 and TRBJ1-2; D perhaps matches TRBD1 (5 bases). The V gene lost 0 bases and the J gene lost 7 bases, with 12 bases spanning the gap. This CDR3 is built from 14 residues. CDR1 is LNHNV, CDR2 YYDKDF, per germline (reference sequence). In DNA, the CDR3 is TGTGCCACCAGCAGAGACGGGAGGGGCGGTGGCTACACCTTC. Its translation is CATSRDGRGGGYTF.

This chain joins TRBV6-5 and TRBJ1-1; D call uncertain. CDR3 length: 14 amino acids. Germline CDR1 and CDR2: MNHEY and SVGAGI. V was trimmed by 2 bases and J by 6 bases, leaving 13 bases between them. The CDR3 bases are TGTGCCAGCAGTTACACCCGTCGTAGGGCTGAAGCTTTCTTT. It codes for CASSYTRRRAEAFF.

This clonotype has at least ten counts. The chain couples TRBV5-1 to TRBJ2-2; a weak D match, TRBD1 (6 bases). V lost 1 base and J 4 bases, leaving 8 bases between the germline ends. CDR1 is SGHRS, CDR2 YFSETQ, per germline. The CDR3 runs to 14 residues. The chain's CDR3 is CASSLTGPTGELFF. DNA for the CDR3: TGCGCCAGCAGCTTGACAGGGCCCACCGGGGAGCTGTTTTTT.

This sequence joins TRBV20-1 and TRBJ2-7; 8 bases fit TRBD1. The germline V gene has CDR1 DFQATT and CDR2 SNEGSKA (reference sequence). Losses at the gene ends were 6 bases for V and 5 bases for J; bases not matched to a gene: 9. This CDR3 has 13 residues. This CDR3 reads CSACCDRGDEQYF. The DNA for the CDR3 is TGCAGTGCGTGTTGCGACAGGGGTGACGAGCAGTACTTC.

This clonotype was detected a few times. CDR3 loop: CASAGPPGLDYTGELFF. CDR3 coding DNA: TGTGCCAGCGCGGGCCCCCCGGGACTAGACTACACCGGGGAGCTGTTTTTT. This chain uses TRBV12-3 or TRBV12-4 with TRBJ2-2; 8 positions agree with TRBD2. The CDR3 spans 17 residues. The V segment lost 8 bases and the J segment 3 bases; nucleotides outside the gene matches: 14.

Concerning this clonotype itself: Just one base apart from a much larger clone, this may be a read error. CDR3 protein: CGSSAPSNIQYF. The CDR3 DNA sequence: TGTGGCAGCAGTGCCCCCTCGAACATTCAGTACTTC. The chain employs TRBV12-3 or TRBV12-4 and TRBJ2-4; no firm D call. This CDR3 has 12 amino acids.

This clonotype was counted ten times or more. This sequence joins TRBV15 and TRBJ2-1; D remains ambiguous. Per germline, CDR1 LNHNV and CDR2 YYDKDF (reference sequence). Trimming removed 5 bases at V and 9 bases at J, with 20 bases between. This CDR3 is 15 amino acids long. CDR3 bases: TGTGCCACCAGCGGGTCCCCACCCGACAATCTTGAGCAGTTCTTC. Protein product: CATSGSPPDNLEQFF.

About this clonotype itself: Germline is not matched at one junction end, which may reflect a read error. The CDR3, as DNA: TGTGCCAACAGTCGGACCCCAGCGGGGGGGGCAGCAGATACGCAGTATTTT. The encoded protein is CANSRTPAGGAADTQYF. V is TRBV12-3 or TRBV12-4 and J is TRBJ2-3, with 10 bases identical to TRBD2. CDR3 size: 17 residues.

This clonotype was seen repeatedly, ten times or more. The chain is built from TRBV24-1 and TRBJ2-1; the D gene is possibly TRBD1 (5 bases). Germline CDR1 reads KGHDR; CDR2 reads SFDVKD. This CDR3 region has 16 residues. The V and J ends lost 4 bases and 2 bases respectively, with 14 bases between them. The CDR3 protein is CATSEVGAETYNEQFF. DNA for the CDR3: TGTGCCACCAGTGAGGTTGGGGCGGAGACCTACAATGAGCAGTTCTTC.

This clonotype was seen a few times. The V and J genes are TRBV5-1 and TRBJ2-5; no clear D gene. Germline CDR1 reads SGHRS; CDR2 reads YFSETQ. The CDR3 consists of 14 residues. V dropped 0 bases and J dropped 5 bases, with 11 bases sitting between them. CDR3 DNA: TGCGCCAGCAGCTTGGATACAGTGAAGGAGACCCAGTACTTC. Residues: CASSLDTVKETQYF.

The chain combines TRBV7-2 with TRBJ2-7, with 7 bases matching TRBD2. Germline assignment: CDR1 SGHTA and CDR2 FQGNSA. V shed 3 bases and J 0 bases; nucleotides not matched to a gene: 14. This CDR3 is built from 18 residues. The CDR3 spells CASSFSHGTSAFSYEQYF. CDR3 sequence (DNA): TGTGCCAGCAGCTTTAGCCATGGAACTAGCGCCTTCTCCTACGAGCAGTACTTC.

Ten or more counts support this clonotype. The chain employs TRBV12-3 or TRBV12-4 and TRBJ1-2; a weak D match, TRBD1 (6 bases). This CDR3 has 15 amino acids. With 7 bases removed from V and 4 bases from J, the gap between germline ends came to 19 bases. The CDR3 sequence: CASTPGGTSRYGYTF. DNA of the CDR3: TGTGCCAGCACCCCGGGTGGGACATCCCGCTATGGCTACACCTTC.

There are many counts of this clonotype. The chain combines TRBV12-3 or TRBV12-4 with TRBJ1-1; D unclear. This CDR3 is 12 amino acids long. Trimming took off 3 bases at V and 11 bases at J, with 13 bases between the two ends. The CDR3 protein is CASSFSGPPAFF. The CDR3 nucleotides read TGTGCCAGCAGTTTTTCGGGCCCGCCGGCTTTCTTT.

This clonotype was seen more than once but under ten times. The chain has TRBV10-3 and TRBJ2-7; 9 bases map to TRBD1. Unmatched junction bases numbered 10, after V lost 4 bases and J lost 6 bases. CDR3 length: 15 residues. Per germline, CDR1 ENHRY and CDR2 SYGVKD. CDR3 DNA: TGTGCCATCAGTGGGGGGACAGGGAAAGCGCGCGAGCAGTACTTC. This translates into CAISGGTGKAREQYF.

This clonotype was picked up many times. This rearrangement joins TRBV20-1 to TRBJ2-1; the D is unclear. Germline CDR1 reads DFQATT; CDR2 reads SNEGSKA (reference sequence). The CDR3 length is 15 residues. Trimming removed 1 base at V and 7 bases at J, with 17 bases between. CDR3 bases: TGCAGTGCTAGAGGTGCCCGGTCCCCGCGGAATGAGCAGTTCTTC. Residues: CSARGARSPRNEQFF.

With regard to this clonotype: With a much larger clone just one base away, this may be a read error. The V and J genes are TRBV4-2 and TRBJ1-3; D might be TRBD1 (5 bases). CDR3 length: 15 amino acids. Germline lookup yields CDR1 LGHNA and CDR2 YNFKEQ. CDR3 sequence reads: CASSKDGGSGNTIYF. Written as DNA, the CDR3 is TGTGCCAGCAGCAAAGATGGGGGGTCTGGAAACACCATATATTTT.

This chain connects TRBV14 to TRBJ2-7; 12 nucleotides line up with TRBD1. In germline, CDR1 is SGHDN, CDR2 FVKESK. The CDR3 totals 20 residues. Trimming took 0 bases from V and 5 from J; bases not matched to a gene: 17. In DNA, the CDR3 is TGTGCCAGCAGCCAAGAAAATTGGGACAGGGGGCTTTCGGGGTTCCACGAGCAGTACTTC. Translation gives CASSQENWDRGLSGFHEQYF.

This clonotype has ten or more counts. The V call is TRBV5-1, the J call TRBJ2-1, with 12 bases aligning to TRBD1. The CDR3 loop spans 14 amino acids. After removal of 4 bases from V and 7 bases from J, the junction contained 3 bases not matched to a gene. Germline CDR1 SGHRS, CDR2 YFSETQ. CDR3 protein: CASSGTGGGNEQFF. In DNA form, the CDR3 reads TGCGCCAGCAGCGGGACAGGGGGCGGGAATGAGCAGTTCTTC.

This clonotype was recorded many times. The rearrangement joins TRBV5-1 to TRBJ2-7, with D perhaps TRBD1 (6 bases). Germline V gives CDR1 SGHRS, CDR2 YFSETQ. The CDR3 is 15 amino acids. V was trimmed by 0 bases and J by 0 bases, leaving 10 bases between them. CDR3: CASSLGGGISYEQYF. In DNA, the CDR3 is TGCGCCAGCAGCTTGGGAGGGGGAATCTCCTACGAGCAGTACTTC.

This clonotype was observed at least ten times. The chain uses TRBV12-3 or TRBV12-4 and TRBJ2-5; TRBD2 might be the D (6 bases). The CDR3 sequence is 16 residues long. Trimming left V 6 bases short and J 4 bases short, with 21 bases between. The CDR3, as DNA: TGTGCCAGCAGATCCTCCGGGACTCCGAACCGAGAGACCCAGTACTTC. Protein sequence: CASRSSGTPNRETQYF.